This paragraph covers one T cell receptor (beta chain) sequence. Its specificity is unknown. The CDR3 sequence is 16 residues long. V lost 3 bases and J lost 0; bases outside the gene matches: 5. Germline-derived CDR1 and CDR2 are LGHDT and YNNKEL (reference sequence). The sample belongs to a study of T cell responses to AZD1222 COVID-19 vaccine. Study results and limitations: Researchers report vaccine-associated CD4 TCRs spanning spike, with dominance at 160-218 and 743-854. A mostly white British donor set with more females was recruited, and clonal diversity was possibly underestimated. Among those given AZD1222, only five or six were seropositive at baseline. Regions left unmutated in variants are reportedly the target of nearly half of spike-specific TCRs.

The data were produced by immunoSEQ multiplex PCR, yet TCRdb's version contains in-frame clones alone and is incomplete. Here the sample spans about 120,000 clones, about 93% being singletons. This specimen was peripheral blood, taken 28 days after the second dose of the MenACWY control vaccine. The rearrangement uses TRBV3-1 (or the pseudogene TRBV3-2) and TRBJ1-3; 7 nucleotides align to TRBD1. The clonotype was recovered from an adult who received the MenACWY meningococcal vaccine as a control. In DNA form, the CDR3 reads TGTGCCAGCAGCCATCAAACAGGGGTCTCTGGAAACACCATATATTTT. Translation: CASSHQTGVSGNTIYF.